A single sample is the source of the 13 T cell receptor beta chains below, sequenced in a study of regulatory T cells in long-lasting Graves disease. Documented time point: newly diagnosed GD, antithyroid drugs for less than 3 months. After RNA was extracted from PBMCs, the TCR library was made from it. iRepertoire HTBI primers and Arm-PCR of CDR3 regions built TCR beta libraries. TCRdb fed the multiplex PCR reads into MiXCR, producing one record per CDR3 protein. Among about 400,000 distinct CDR3 sequences, 15% were seen once, and the ten largest hold 22%. Source: peripheral blood mononuclear cells (PBMCs), taken at new diagnosis, from a patient treated with antithyroid drugs. The receptor source for this set is a female donor with Graves disease.

This chain connects TRBV4-3 to TRBJ2-3; 12 nucleotides line up with TRBD2. J lost 2 bases, V lost 0 bases, and 12 bases had no gene match. Germline V CDR1 and CDR2: LGHNA, YSLEER. The CDR3 consists of 20 residues. The CDR3 protein is CASSQDPLAGGPRLTDTQYF. CDR3 nucleotides: TGCGCCAGCAGCCAAGACCCCCTAGCGGGAGGGCCGAGGCTCACAGATACGCAGTATTTT.

This clonotype came up many times. The chain recombines TRBV28 with TRBJ1-1; possible D gene TRBD1, 6 bases. This CDR3 comprises 14 residues. Germline values: CDR1 MDHEN, CDR2 SYDVKM. V was clipped by 5 bases and J by 4 bases, with 14 bases between them. For the CDR3, the DNA is TGTGCCAGCAGTCTCACAGGGCCGGGCACTGAAGCTTTCTTT. Residues: CASSLTGPGTEAFF.

The chain joins TRBV12-3 or TRBV12-4 to TRBJ1-2; TRBD1 matches at 10 bases. V dropped 3 bases and J dropped 12; count of bases not matched to a gene: 4. CDR3 length: 12 residues. The CDR3 spells CASSFGGQGNTF. The CDR3 DNA follows: TGTGCCAGCAGTTTTGGGGGACAGGGGAACACCTTC.

On this clonotype: An end of the junction differs from the germline gene, which may be a read error. The chain joins TRBV5-6 to TRBJ2-1; D is possibly TRBD1 or TRBD2 (6 bases each). The CDR3 extends over 14 amino acids. The germline V gene encodes CDR1 SGHDT and CDR2 YYEEEE. As DNA, the CDR3 is TGTGCCAGCAGCTTGATTTCAGTCCCCCCGGGGGCCCTGTTC. Residues: CASSLISVPPGALF. The variable domain in full, completed from reference TRBV5-6 and TRBJ2-1, reads DAGVTQSPTHLIKTRGQQVTLRCSPKSGHDTVSWYQQALGQGPQFIFQYYEEEERQRGNFPDRFSGHQFPNYSSELNVNALLLGDSALYLCASSLISVPPGALFGPGTRLTVL.

This clonotype was detected ten times or more. CDR3 in amino acids: CASMSTSGFSYEQYF. In DNA form, the CDR3 reads TGTGCCAGCATGAGTACTAGCGGGTTCTCCTACGAGCAGTACTTC. J is TRBJ2-7 and V is TRBV6-2 or TRBV6-3; TRBD2 matches at 9 bases. V trimming: 7 bases; J trimming: 0 bases; junction bases outside the gene matches: 7. Germline CDR1 is MNHEY and CDR2 is SVGEGT. The CDR3 has 15 residues.

This clonotype has at least ten counts. The chain is built from TRBV2 and TRBJ2-3; D is ambiguous. The V gene's germline CDR1 is SNHLY and CDR2 FYNNEI. V was trimmed by 7 bases and J by 0 bases, leaving 5 bases between them. This CDR3 comprises 12 residues. Here the CDR3 reads CASIQSTDTQYF. DNA for the CDR3: TGTGCCAGCATACAGAGCACAGATACGCAGTATTTT. The full variable domain, in which reference TRBV2 and TRBJ2-3 provide the parts outside the CDR3, is EPEVTQTPSHQVTQMGQEVILRCVPISNHLYFYWYRQILGQKVEFLVSFYNNEISEKSEIFDDQFSVERPDGSNFTLKIRSTKLEDSAMYFCASIQSTDTQYFGPGTRLTVL.

In the case of this clonotype: A much more abundant neighbour one base away suggests this may be a read error. V is TRBV2 and J is TRBJ1-4; TRBD1 matches 9 bases. This CDR3 is 16 amino acids long. Germline lookup yields CDR1 SNHLY and CDR2 FYNNEI. The CDR3 loop is CASSPARQGVVEKMFF. The CDR3 nucleotides are TGTGCCAGCAGCCCTGCTAGACAGGGGGTGGTTGAAAAAATGTTTTTT.

In this sample, this clonotype turned up many times. This chain uses TRBV15 with TRBJ1-2, with TRBD1 matching over 9 bases. J gave up 8 bases and V 4 bases, and 11 bases lay outside the gene matches. The germline CDR1 and CDR2 sequences are LNHNV and YYDKDF (reference sequence). The CDR3 has 15 amino acids. In DNA, the CDR3 is TGTGCCACCAGCAATACTGGGGGGACAGGGAACGGCTACACCTTC. Translated, it gives CATSNTGGTGNGYTF.

This clonotype was counted many times. The chain carries TRBV19 and TRBJ1-5; D gene unclear. The CDR3 has 14 residues. V lost 4 bases and J 0 bases, leaving 7 bases between the germline ends. Germline V gives CDR1 LNHDA, CDR2 SQIVND (reference sequence). The CDR3 sequence: CASSRGDSNQPQHF. In nucleotides, the CDR3 is TGTGCCAGTAGTAGAGGAGATAGCAATCAGCCCCAGCATTTT.

This clonotype appeared many times. CDR3 in amino acids: CASSQAGQGAEAFF. CDR3 nucleotide sequence: TGTGCCAGCAGCCAAGCGGGACAGGGGGCTGAAGCTTTCTTT. The J gene is TRBJ1-1, the V gene TRBV3-1; 11 nucleotides match TRBD1. Germline CDR1 and CDR2: LGHDT and YNNKEL (reference sequence). This CDR3 region has 14 residues. V trimming: 1 base; J trimming: 6 bases; junction bases outside the gene matches: 1.

There are many counts of this clonotype. The chain carries TRBV7-2 and TRBJ2-1; 7 nucleotides line up with TRBD1. Germline V gene lookup returns CDR1 SGHTA and CDR2 FQGNSA. The CDR3 has 14 amino acids. Trimming at V came to 4 bases and at J to 7 bases, leaving 7 bases not matched to a gene. CDR3 amino acids: CASSSLDRMNEQFF. CDR3 coding DNA: TGTGCCAGCAGCTCCCTGGACAGGATGAATGAGCAGTTCTTC.

The table lists this clonotype with many counts. The chain has TRBV4-1 and TRBJ2-7, with D tentatively TRBD1 (5 bases). V lost 5 bases to trimming and J lost 3 bases, with 14 bases between them. The CDR3 totals 14 residues. The V gene's germline CDR1 is MGHRA and CDR2 YSYEKL. The CDR3 region is CASSKGQGDYEQYF. DNA of the CDR3: TGCGCCAGCAGCAAAGGACAAGGAGACTACGAGCAGTACTTC.

Only a few counts were recorded for this clonotype. This chain links TRBV9 with TRBJ2-1, with a tentative D call TRBD1 (5 bases). The CDR3 runs to 17 residues. The germline V gene encodes CDR1 SGDLS and CDR2 YYNGEE. Trimming removed 0 bases from V and 0 bases from J, with 13 bases in between. CDR3: CASSVVLGLTSYNEQFF. In DNA form, the CDR3 reads TGTGCCAGCAGCGTAGTCCTGGGGCTAACCTCCTACAATGAGCAGTTCTTC.